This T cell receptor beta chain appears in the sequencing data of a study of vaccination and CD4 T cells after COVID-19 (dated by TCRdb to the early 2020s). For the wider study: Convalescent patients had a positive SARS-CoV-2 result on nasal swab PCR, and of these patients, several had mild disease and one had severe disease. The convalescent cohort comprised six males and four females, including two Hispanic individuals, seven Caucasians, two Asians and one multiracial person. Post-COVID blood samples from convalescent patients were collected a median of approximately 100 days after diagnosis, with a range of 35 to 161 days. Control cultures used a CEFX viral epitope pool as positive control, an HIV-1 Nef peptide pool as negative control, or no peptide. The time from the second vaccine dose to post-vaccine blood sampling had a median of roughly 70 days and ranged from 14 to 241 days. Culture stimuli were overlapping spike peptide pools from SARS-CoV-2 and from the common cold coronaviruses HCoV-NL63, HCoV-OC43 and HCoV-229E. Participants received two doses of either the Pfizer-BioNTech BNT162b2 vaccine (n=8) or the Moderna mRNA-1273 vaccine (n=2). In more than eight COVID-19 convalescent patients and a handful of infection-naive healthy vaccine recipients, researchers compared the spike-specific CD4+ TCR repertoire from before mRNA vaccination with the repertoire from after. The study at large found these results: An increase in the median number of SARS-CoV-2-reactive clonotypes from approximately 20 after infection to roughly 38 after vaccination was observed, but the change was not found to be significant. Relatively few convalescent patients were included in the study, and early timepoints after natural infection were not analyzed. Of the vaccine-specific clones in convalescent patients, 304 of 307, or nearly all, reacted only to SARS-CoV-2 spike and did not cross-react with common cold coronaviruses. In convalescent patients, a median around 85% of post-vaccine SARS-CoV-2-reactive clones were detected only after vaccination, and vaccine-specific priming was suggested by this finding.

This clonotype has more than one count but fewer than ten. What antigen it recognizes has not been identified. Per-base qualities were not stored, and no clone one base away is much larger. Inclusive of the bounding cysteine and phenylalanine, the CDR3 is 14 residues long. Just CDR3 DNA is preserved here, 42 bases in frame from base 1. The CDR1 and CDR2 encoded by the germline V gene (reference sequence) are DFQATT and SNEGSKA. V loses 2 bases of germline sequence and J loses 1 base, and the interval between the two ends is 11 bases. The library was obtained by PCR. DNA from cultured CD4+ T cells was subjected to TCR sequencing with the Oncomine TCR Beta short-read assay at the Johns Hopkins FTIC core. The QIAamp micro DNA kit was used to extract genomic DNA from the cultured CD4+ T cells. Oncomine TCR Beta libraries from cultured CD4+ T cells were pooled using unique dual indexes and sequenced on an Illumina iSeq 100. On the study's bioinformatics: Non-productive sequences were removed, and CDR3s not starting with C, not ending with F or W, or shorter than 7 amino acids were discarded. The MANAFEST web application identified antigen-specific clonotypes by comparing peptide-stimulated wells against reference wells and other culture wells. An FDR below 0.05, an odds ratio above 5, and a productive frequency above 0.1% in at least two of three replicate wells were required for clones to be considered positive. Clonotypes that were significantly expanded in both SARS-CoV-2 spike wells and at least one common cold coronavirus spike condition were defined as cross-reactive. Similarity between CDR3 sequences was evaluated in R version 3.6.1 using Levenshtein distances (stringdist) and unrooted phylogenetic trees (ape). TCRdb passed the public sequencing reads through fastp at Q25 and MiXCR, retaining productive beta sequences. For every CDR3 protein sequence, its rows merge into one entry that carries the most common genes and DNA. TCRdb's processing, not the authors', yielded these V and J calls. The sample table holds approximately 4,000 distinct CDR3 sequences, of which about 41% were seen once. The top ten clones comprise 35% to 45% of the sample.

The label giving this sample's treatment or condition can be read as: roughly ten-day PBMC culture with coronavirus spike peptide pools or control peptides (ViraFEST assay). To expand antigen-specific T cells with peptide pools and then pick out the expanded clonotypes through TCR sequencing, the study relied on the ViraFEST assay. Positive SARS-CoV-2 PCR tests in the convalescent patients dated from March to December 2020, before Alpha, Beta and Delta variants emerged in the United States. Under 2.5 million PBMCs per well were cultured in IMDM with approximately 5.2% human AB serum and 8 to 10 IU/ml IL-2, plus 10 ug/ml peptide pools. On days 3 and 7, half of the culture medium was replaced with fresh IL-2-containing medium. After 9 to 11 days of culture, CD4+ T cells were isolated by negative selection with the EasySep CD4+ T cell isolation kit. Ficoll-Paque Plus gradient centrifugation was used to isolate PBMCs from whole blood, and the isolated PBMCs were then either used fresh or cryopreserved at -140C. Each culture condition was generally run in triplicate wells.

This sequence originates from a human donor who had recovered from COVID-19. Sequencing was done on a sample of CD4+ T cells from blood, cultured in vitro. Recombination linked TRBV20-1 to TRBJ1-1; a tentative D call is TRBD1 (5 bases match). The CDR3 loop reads CSARRGPKNTEAFF. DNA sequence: TGCAGTGCTAGACGGGGACCAAAGAACACTGAAGCTTTCTTT.